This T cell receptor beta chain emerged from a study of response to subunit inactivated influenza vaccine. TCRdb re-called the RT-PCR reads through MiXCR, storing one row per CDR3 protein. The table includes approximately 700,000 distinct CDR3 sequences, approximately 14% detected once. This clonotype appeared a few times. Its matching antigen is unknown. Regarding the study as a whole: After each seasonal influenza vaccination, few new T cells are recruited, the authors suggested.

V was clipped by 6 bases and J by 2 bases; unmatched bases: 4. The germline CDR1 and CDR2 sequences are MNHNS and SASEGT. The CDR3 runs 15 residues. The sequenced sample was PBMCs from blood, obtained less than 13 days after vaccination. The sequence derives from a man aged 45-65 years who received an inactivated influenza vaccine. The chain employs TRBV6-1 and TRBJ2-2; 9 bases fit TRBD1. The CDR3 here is CASRATGGNTGELFF. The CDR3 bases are TGTGCCAGCAGAGCGACAGGGGGTAACACCGGGGAGCTGTTTTTT.